This TCR beta chain was sequenced during a study of blood T cell repertoires in COVID-19. The method was immunoSEQ multiplex PCR; TCRdb's version includes in-frame clones alone and lacks a portion of them. The sample contains fewer than 500,000 clones, 87% of which appear only once. CDR1 and CDR2 from the germline V gene are SEHNR and FQNEAQ (reference sequence). With 6 bases clipped from V and 3 bases from J, the junction kept 7 bases outside the gene matches. CDR3 size: 15 residues. The receptor comes from a woman younger than 35 who had recovered from COVID-19. Material: PBMCs or T cells enriched from blood (not recorded which). The J gene is TRBJ1-3, the V gene TRBV7-9; 8 positions match TRBD1. CDR3 loop: CASRQLTGGGNTIYF. The CDR3 DNA reads TGTGCCAGCAGACAACTAACAGGGGGTGGAAACACCATATATTTT. The full variable domain, its missing parts supplied by reference TRBV7-9 and TRBJ1-3, is DTGVSQNPRHKITKRGQNVTFRCDPISEHNRLYWYRQTLGQGPEFLTYFQNEAQLEKSRLLSDRFSAERPKGSFSTLEIQRTEQGDSAMYLCASRQLTGGGNTIYFGEGSWLTVV.